The T cell receptor beta chain under discussion was sequenced for a study of CD8 T cells in ankylosing spondylitis. In TCRdb, the 5' RACE reads were re-called with MiXCR into one record per CDR3 protein. The sample consists of roughly 670,000 distinct CDR3 sequences, over 15% of them appearing once. For this clonotype: Its antigen is as yet unknown.

Notes on the study in general: Blood from ankylosing spondylitis patients appeared to carry a characteristic roughly 8-variant TCR beta motif.

This CDR3 contains 15 residues. V shed 5 bases, J shed 4 bases, and the junction held 6 bases outside the gene matches. Material: blood, either unsorted or a sorted T cell fraction (not recorded which). This clonotype originated in a male donor with ankylosing spondylitis. J is TRBJ1-1 and V is TRBV12-3 or TRBV12-4, with 11 bases identical to TRBD1. CDR3 in DNA: TGTGCCAGCAGTAAAGCCGGGACAGGGGGCACTGAAGCTTTCTTT. This encodes CASSKAGTGGTEAFF.